This T cell receptor beta chain emerged from a study of siplizumab effects on memory and regulatory T cells. Notes on the study in general: Only a minority of proliferating CD4+ or CD8+ clones had an assignable naive or memory phenotype, with roughly 75-97% lacking one.

TCRdb keeps only in-frame clones here, not all; method: immunoSEQ multiplex PCR. The sample yields tens of thousands of clones, 70% to 90% seen once. Worth noting for this clone: What it binds is not known.

Germline V gene lookup returns CDR1 KGHSH and CDR2 LQKENI. This CDR3 contains 14 residues. Trimming stripped 3 bases from V and 7 bases from J, with 10 bases between. This TCR was recovered from a human donor in good health. The V call is TRBV18, the J call TRBJ1-6, with a weak D call TRBD1 (5 bases). Material for sequencing was memory CD4+ T cells sorted from blood. The CDR3 coding sequence is TGTGCCAGCTCACCTAGGGGCACCAATTCACCCCTCCACTTT. The encoded protein is CASSPRGTNSPLHF.